One sample yielded the 20 T cell receptor beta chains listed below, sequenced in a study of post-analysis software for immune sequencing data. Study-wide points: TRBV5-6, TRBV5-1 and TRBV20-1 were among four to six TRBV segments more frequent in patients than controls.

These TCRs are of unknown antigen specificity. Carried by the TCR beta cDNA libraries were unique molecular identifiers. Each CDR3 protein is one row after TCRdb ran MiXCR on the PCR reads. The data hold roughly 800,000 distinct CDR3 sequences, with around 53% observed a single time. The sequenced sample was blood. The origin of the receptors is a girl aged 10-17 years with multiple sclerosis.

This clonotype was detected a few times. A much larger clone sits a single nucleotide away, making a read error possible. The chain links TRBV24-1 to TRBJ2-1; D remains ambiguous. The DNA end lines up better with TRBJ2-7; the J call may be wrong. The germline CDR1 and CDR2 sequences are KGHDR and SFDVKD. This CDR3 is built from 15 residues. The CDR3 DNA reads TGTGCCACCAGTGATCCTGACCGTGGATACAATGAGCAGTACTTC. Translating it yields CATSDPDRGYNEQYF.

The CDR3 sequence is CSVRVGNTEAFF. The CDR3 coding sequence is TGCAGCGTCAGGGTGGGGAACACTGAAGCTTTCTTT. V is TRBV29-1 and J is TRBJ1-1; D perhaps matches TRBD1 (5 bases). There are 12 residues in the CDR3. Germline V gives CDR1 SQVTM, CDR2 ANQGSEA. Trimming removed 6 bases at V and 1 base at J, with 9 bases between.

The CDR3 region has the DNA TGTGCCAGCAGCTTAGGGGTTAGCCAGGCAGATACGCAGTATTTT. Residues: CASSLGVSQADTQYF. J is TRBJ2-3 and V is TRBV7-8; D is unresolved. Looked up from germline, CDR1 is SGHVS and CDR2 is FQNEAQ. Trimming took off 1 base at V and 4 bases at J, with 12 bases between the two ends. This CDR3 has 15 amino acids. The entire variable domain, with the rest obtained from reference TRBV7-8 and TRBJ2-3, is as follows: GAGVSQSPRYKVAKRGQDVALRCDPISGHVSLFWYQQALGQGPEFLTYFQNEAQLDKSGLPSDRFFAERPEGSVSTLKIQRTQQEDSAVYLCASSLGVSQADTQYFGPGTRLTVL.

This rearrangement joins TRBV29-1 to TRBJ1-1; tentatively, D is TRBD1 (5 bases). This CDR3 has 15 residues. V was shortened by 2 bases and J by 2 bases, with 15 bases between the two germline ends. Germline CDR1 is SQVTM and CDR2 is ANQGSEA. The CDR3 loop is CSVEIFGGDNTEAFF. The DNA of the CDR3 is TGCAGCGTTGAAATTTTTGGGGGGGATAACACTGAAGCTTTCTTT.

The chain links TRBV5-1 to TRBJ2-1; D is uncertain. Germline V gene lookup returns CDR1 SGHRS and CDR2 YFSETQ. Trimming shortened V by 4 bases and J by 5 bases, and 10 bases separated the two germline ends. The CDR3 totals 13 residues. The CDR3 spells CASSRVTDNEQFF. The CDR3 region has the DNA TGCGCCAGCAGCCGGGTAACAGACAATGAGCAGTTCTTC.

There are a few counts of this clonotype. The chain links TRBV7-2 to TRBJ2-4, with D possibly TRBD2 on 6 matching bases. The CDR3 is 13 residues long. V was trimmed by 3 bases and J by 6 bases, leaving 9 bases between them. Germline V gene lookup returns CDR1 SGHTA and CDR2 FQGNSA. Here the CDR3 DNA reads TGTGCCAGCAGCTTCCAGGGAGGAAACATTCAGTACTTC. It translates to CASSFQGGNIQYF.

The gene calls are TRBV12-3 or TRBV12-4 and TRBJ1-5; possibly TRBD1 for D (5 bases). The CDR3 is 13 amino acids. With 3 bases removed from V and 9 bases from J, the gap between germline ends came to 12 bases. DNA of the CDR3: TGTGCCAGCAGTTTCGGGGGTTCAGGGCCCCAGCATTTT. Translated: CASSFGGSGPQHF.

This clonotype was seen only a few times. Here the CDR3 reads CASSIRGRSPNYGYTF. DNA of the CDR3: TGCGCCAGCAGCATACGGGGTAGGTCTCCAAACTATGGCTACACCTTC. This chain joins TRBV5-1 and TRBJ1-2; D gene unclear. Germline loops: CDR1 SGHRS, CDR2 YFSETQ. CDR3 size: 16 residues. The V and J ends lost 4 bases and 2 bases respectively, with 18 bases between them.

This clonotype has a handful of counts. This sequence joins TRBV7-8 and TRBJ1-1; perhaps TRBD1 as D (6 bases). CDR1 and CDR2 (germline): SGHVS, FQNEAQ. V was trimmed by 1 base and J by 5 bases, leaving 20 bases between them. The CDR3 is made up of 17 amino acids. CDR3: CASSLVWGARGDTEAFF. CDR3 bases: TGTGCCAGCAGCTTAGTTTGGGGGGCTCGGGGTGATACTGAAGCTTTCTTT.

This clonotype was seen just once. The genes are TRBV14 and TRBJ1-1; D is undetermined. CDR1 and CDR2 from the germline V gene are SGHDN and FVKESK. The CDR3 extends over 13 amino acids. V lost 5 bases to trimming and J lost 2 bases, with 9 bases between them. This CDR3 is CASSKFGNTEAFF. The DNA of the CDR3 is TGTGCCAGCAGCAAGTTTGGAAACACTGAAGCTTTCTTT.

This sequence joins TRBV20-1 and TRBJ2-5, with TRBD1 matching 10 bases. TRBJ2-7 explains the end of the DNA better; the J call may be wrong. There are 15 residues in the CDR3. Germline CDR1 and CDR2: DFQATT and SNEGSKA (reference sequence). The CDR3 DNA reads TGCAGTGCTAGAGTAGGGACAGGGGAAGGGGACGAGCAGTACTTC. Translation gives CSARVGTGEGDEQYF.

The chain employs TRBV7-2 and TRBJ2-1, with 9 bases lining up with TRBD2. The CDR3 has 14 amino acids. CDR1 SGHTA and CDR2 FQGNSA come from the germline V gene. The V segment lost 4 bases and the J segment 7 bases; nucleotides outside the gene matches: 5. The CDR3 region is CASSSGLAWNEQFF. The CDR3 DNA sequence: TGTGCCAGCAGCTCAGGACTAGCGTGGAATGAGCAGTTCTTC.

The rearrangement links TRBV5-1 to TRBJ1-2, with D perhaps matching TRBD1 (5 bases). Germline V gene lookup returns CDR1 SGHRS and CDR2 YFSETQ. V was trimmed by 1 base and J by 4 bases, leaving 14 bases between them. The CDR3 runs 15 residues. CDR3 coding DNA: TGCGCCAGCAGCTTGCTTACCGGGACGCCCTATGGCTACACCTTC. Amino acids: CASSLLTGTPYGYTF.

The rearrangement links TRBV2 to TRBJ1-2; D remains unclear. V lost 3 bases and J 4 bases, leaving 9 bases between the germline ends. The germline gives CDR1 SNHLY, CDR2 FYNNEI. The CDR3 loop spans 13 amino acids. CDR3 sequence: CASSEVRLYGYTF. DNA for the CDR3: TGTGCCAGCAGTGAGGTCAGGCTCTATGGCTACACCTTC.

This clonotype has just a few counts. The genes are TRBV3-1 and TRBJ2-7, with 7 nucleotides matching TRBD1. CDR3 length equals 13 residues. Germline V lookup: CDR1 LGHDT, CDR2 YNNKEL (reference sequence). V dropped 2 bases and J dropped 4; count of bases not matched to a gene: 2. The CDR3, as DNA: TGTGCCAGCAGCCAAAGGACAGGATACGAGCAGTACTTC. Its translation is CASSQRTGYEQYF.

This clonotype was seen a handful of times. The chain links TRBV29-1 to TRBJ2-5; D may be TRBD1 (5 bases). Trimming removed 7 bases at V and 4 bases at J, with 13 bases between. CDR1 and CDR2 (germline): SQVTM, ANQGSEA. CDR3 length equals 12 residues. The CDR3 sequence is CSAFDSRETQYF. CDR3 DNA: TGCAGCGCCTTCGACAGTCGAGAGACCCAGTACTTC.

The V gene is TRBV13, the J gene TRBJ1-2, with 7 nucleotides matching TRBD1. The CDR3 has 14 amino acids. From germline, CDR1 is PRHDT and CDR2 FYEKMQ (reference sequence). V lost 5 bases, J lost 2 bases, and 5 bases stayed unmatched. CDR3 sequence (DNA): TGTGCCAGCAGCGCCGCGACAGGGAACTATGGCTACACCTTC. Its translation is CASSAATGNYGYTF.

This rearrangement joins TRBV7-9 to TRBJ1-1; D not resolved. CDR1 is SEHNR and CDR2 is FQNEAQ in the germline V gene (reference sequence). Deletions cut 3 bases from V and 1 base from J, with 6 bases between. The CDR3 is made up of 13 amino acids. CDR3 nucleotides: TGTGCCAGCAGCTTCCGTGGGAACACTGAAGCTTTCTTT. Residues: CASSFRGNTEAFF.

This clonotype occurred a few times. The rearrangement uses TRBV9 and TRBJ2-7; tentative D call: TRBD2 (6 bases). V was cut by 0 bases and J by 0 bases, with 13 bases left in between. CDR1 is SGDLS, CDR2 YYNGEE, per germline. The CDR3 extends over 16 amino acids. The CDR3 is CASSVGSGGDSYEQYF. CDR3 nucleotide sequence: TGTGCCAGCAGCGTAGGGAGCGGCGGGGACTCCTACGAGCAGTACTTC.

This clonotype was seen more than once but under ten times. V and J are TRBV12-3 or TRBV12-4 and TRBJ1-2; D gene ambiguous. With 5 bases removed from V and 4 bases from J, the gap between germline ends came to 17 bases. There are 15 residues in the CDR3. The CDR3 region is CASSLKGDSFYGYTF. CDR3 nucleotides: TGTGCCAGCAGTCTTAAAGGCGATTCCTTCTATGGCTACACCTTC.